This T cell receptor beta chain stems from a study of prognosis after radiotherapy for stage I lung cancer. General study findings and limits: Usage of the TRBV and TRBJ genes (in patients with versus without metastases) was reportedly different. Once stereotactic body radiation therapy had been given, unique TCR clone counts fell, with a median of 10,088 versus 6,861.

Trimming left V 5 bases short and J 2 bases short, with 10 bases between. The V gene's germline CDR1 is MDHEN and CDR2 SYDVKM. The CDR3 runs 14 residues. Regarding this clonotype: Antigen unknown.

TCR beta CDR3 amplification from genomic DNA was performed by two-round multiplex PCR. Amplification during the initial PCR round employed primers specific to each TRBV and TRBJ gene. TCRdb passed the multiplex PCR reads through MiXCR, listing each CDR3 protein once. The sample includes about 22,000 distinct CDR3 sequences, approximately 40% seen only once; the top ten take 20% to 25%. The sequenced sample was PBMCs, obtained before or after stereotactic body radiation therapy (not recorded which). This receptor was identified in a donor aged 50 or older with non-small cell lung cancer. The J gene is TRBJ1-5, the V gene TRBV28; D is undetermined. The CDR3 loop reads CASSPQAGNQPQHF. As DNA, the CDR3 is TGTGCCAGCAGTCCCCAGGCTGGCAATCAGCCCCAGCATTTT. The full variable domain, with the rest looked up from reference TRBV28 and TRBJ1-5, is DVKVTQSSRYLVKRTGEKVFLECVQDMDHENMFWYRQDPGLGLRLIYFSYDVKMKEKGDIPEGYSVSREKKERFSLILESASTNQTSMYLCASSPQAGNQPQHFGDGTRLSIL.